These T cell receptor beta chains were read from a single sample in a study of sequential checkpoint blockade in melanoma. Method: immunoSEQ multiplex PCR; TCRdb's copy keeps in-frame clones and lacks some. The sample shows roughly 36,000 clones, around 32% of them seen only once. This material consisted of tumor tissue (inferred from file names), taken from a patient given nivolumab and ipilimumab in sequence. These receptor sequences come from a human donor with melanoma. Each CDR3 is given with its conserved first and last residue. The D gene is left open where the match is weak. Some rows mark clone size as missing; the rest say once, few, many or name a class of expanded clone.

clone size	V gene	D gene	J gene	CDR3 DNA	CDR3 protein
NA	TRBV1	NA	TRBJ2-3	TGCGCCAGCAGCCAAGCTGGGCTAGCGGGGGGTACTAGCACAGATACGCAGTATTTT	CASSQAGLAGGTSTDTQYF
many	TRBV11-3	TRBD2	TRBJ2-7	TGTGCCAGCAGCTTAGTGGGACTAGCGGGAGGTGAGCAGTACTTC	CASSLVGLAGGEQYF
NA	TRBV6-8	TRBD1	TRBJ1-1	TGTGCCAGCAATACCGGGACAGGGAACACTGAAGCTTTCTTT	CASNTGTGNTEAFF
NA	TRBV11-3	NA	TRBJ2-2	TGTGCCAGCAGCTTGGATGTGAGTTCCGGGGAGCTGTTTTTT	CASSLDVSSGELFF
NA	TRBV14	TRBD1	TRBJ1-1	TGTGCCAGCAGCCAAGATATGGGCAGGACAGGGATGTTCACTGAAGCTTTCTTT	CASSQDMGRTGMFTEAFF
few	TRBV11-3	TRBD2	TRBJ2-1	TGTGCCAGCAGCGCGACTAGCGGACCATTAAATGAGCAGTTCTTC	CASSATSGPLNEQFF
NA	TRBV4-1	NA	TRBJ2-1	TGCGCCAGCAGCCAAGGATGGGAAGGAGCGTACTACAATGAGCAGTTCTTC	CASSQGWEGAYYNEQFF
NA	TRBV4-1	NA	TRBJ1-5	TGCGCCAGCAGCCAAGGACCAGGGGAGCAGCCCCAGCATTTT	CASSQGPGEQPQHF
few	TRBV9	TRBD2	TRBJ2-3	TGTGCCAGCAGCTCCTCGACTAGCGGGAAAAGGGCAGATACGCAGTATTTT	CASSSSTSGKRADTQYF
NA	TRBV14	TRBD1	TRBJ2-5	TGTGCCAGCAGCACTGGGACAGGGGGGGAGACCCAGTACTTC	CASSTGTGGETQYF
many	TRBV9	TRBD1	TRBJ2-7	TGTGCCAGCAGTGCAATGACAGGGCGCTCCTACGAGCAGTACTTC	CASSAMTGRSYEQYF
NA	TRBV30	TRBD2	TRBJ2-1	TGTGCCTGGAGTGTAGGCGCAGTCCAGCGGGAGGAGGAGTTCTTC	CAWSVGAVQREEEFF